The 28 T cell receptor beta chains presented below share a single source sample, sequenced in a study of beta chain features in type 1 diabetes. Regarding the study as a whole: People with Type 1 diabetes carried modestly yet significantly shorter TCRB CDR3s in all four CD4+ subsets.

What was sequenced were expressed TCRB transcripts, since all of the isolated RNA had been reverse transcribed. TCRdb's copy holds only in-frame clones and misses some; the assay was immunoSEQ multiplex PCR. The sample lists hundreds of thousands of clones; around an eighth were seen once. For these TCRs, the target antigens are not known. The specimen sequenced was naive CD4+ T cells from blood. Receptors were obtained from a man aged 18 to 29 with type 1 diabetes.

The chain recombines TRBV5-1 with TRBJ2-3, with 9 bases identical to TRBD2. J lost 0 bases, V lost 2 bases, and 10 bases had no gene match. This CDR3 comprises 18 residues. CDR1 and CDR2 from the germline V gene are SGHRS and YFSETQ. CDR3 nucleotides: TGCGCCAGCAGCTTTCGCCAAGGACTAGCGACTAGCACAGATACGCAGTATTTT. Protein sequence: CASSFRQGLATSTDTQYF.

The chain recombines TRBV6-6 with TRBJ2-2, with TRBD1 identical over 9 bases. V shed 10 bases, J shed 6 bases, and the junction held 6 bases outside the gene matches. The CDR3 totals 13 residues. Germline V gives CDR1 MNHNY, CDR2 SVGAGI (reference sequence). CDR3 sequence (DNA): TGTGCCATCAGACAGGGGGGTCCCGGGGAGCTGTTTTTT. This codes for CAIRQGGPGELFF.

The gene calls are TRBV18 and TRBJ2-5; 8 bases are shared with TRBD1. Germline-derived CDR1 and CDR2 are KGHSH and LQKENI. The CDR3 extends over 12 amino acids. With V trimmed by 8 bases and J by 5 bases, 4 bases remained unmatched. This CDR3 reads CASQQGAETQYF. The CDR3 DNA is TGTGCCAGCCAGCAGGGGGCTGAGACCCAGTACTTC.

This clone was observed a handful of times. This rearrangement joins TRBV7-9 to TRBJ2-6; 12 bases match TRBD2. The CDR3 runs to 19 residues. Germline V gene lookup returns CDR1 SEHNR and CDR2 FQNEAQ (reference sequence). Trimming at V came to 5 bases and at J to 2 bases, leaving 10 bases not matched to a gene. CDR3 in amino acids: CASSPPASGRATGANVLTF. For the CDR3, the DNA is TGTGCCAGCAGCCCGCCCGCTAGCGGGAGGGCCACTGGGGCCAACGTCCTGACTTTC.

This clone was seen more than once but under ten times. J is TRBJ2-6 and V is TRBV7-9; a possible D gene is TRBD1 (7 bases). The V gene's germline CDR1 is SEHNR and CDR2 FQNEAQ (reference sequence). The CDR3 extends over 15 amino acids. V gave up 4 bases and J gave up 3 bases, with 10 bases separating them. In nucleotides, the CDR3 is TGTGCCAGCAGCTCCCAGGGGGGTGGGGCCAACGTCCTGACTTTC. It translates to CASSSQGGGANVLTF. Together with reference TRBV7-9 and TRBJ2-6, the CDR3 gives the full variable domain: DTGVSQNPRHKITKRGQNVTFRCDPISEHNRLYWYRQTLGQGPEFLTYFQNEAQLEKSRLLSDRFSAERPKGSFSTLEIQRTEQGDSAMYLCASSSQGGGANVLTFGAGSRLTVL.

A few counts support this clone. This chain connects TRBV7-6 to TRBJ2-5; 10 nucleotides line up with TRBD2. Trimming removed 2 bases from V and 7 bases from J; junction bases left unmatched: 10. The CDR3 spans 16 residues. Germline V gene data show CDR1 as SGHVS and CDR2 as FNYEAQ. The CDR3, as DNA: TGTGCCAGCAGCTTAAGTCCAGCGGGAGGGCGAGGGACCCAGTACTTC. Translated, it gives CASSLSPAGGRGTQYF.

The J gene is TRBJ2-4, the V gene TRBV11-3; D is undetermined. CDR1 and CDR2 (germline): SGHNT, YENEEA. The V end lost 3 bases, the J end lost 1 base, and 1 base lay between the germline ends. This CDR3 spans 12 amino acids. The CDR3 region is CASSFAKNIQYF. The CDR3 coding sequence is TGTGCCAGCAGCTTTGCCAAAAACATTCAGTACTTC.

This clone was recorded a few times. The gene calls are TRBV10-3 and TRBJ1-2; TRBD1 is a possible D gene (5 bases). CDR1 and CDR2 (germline): ENHRY, SYGVKD. The CDR3 contains 14 residues. V was shortened by 5 bases and J by 3 bases, with 13 bases between the two germline ends. The chain's CDR3 is CAISPEQAHYGYTF. The DNA for the CDR3 is TGTGCCATCAGTCCTGAACAGGCACACTATGGCTACACCTTC.

This clone has only a few counts. The gene calls are TRBV7-6 and TRBJ2-3, with D perhaps TRBD2 (6 bases). CDR1 is SGHVS and CDR2 is FNYEAQ in the germline V gene. CDR3 length: 16 amino acids. The V gene lost 0 bases and the J gene lost 0 bases, with 10 bases spanning the gap. The CDR3 DNA sequence: TGTGCCAGCAGCTTAGCAGGGAGGTTGAGCACAGATACGCAGTATTTT. This gives the protein CASSLAGRLSTDTQYF.

V is TRBV4-3 and J is TRBJ2-4; the match to TRBD2 covers 9 bases. CDR1 is LGHNA, CDR2 YSLEER, per germline. V dropped 0 bases and J dropped 0; count of bases not matched to a gene: 3. The CDR3 is made up of 17 amino acids. CDR3 nucleotides: TGCGCCAGCAGCCAAGAAATAGCGGGGGTAGCCAAAAACATTCAGTACTTC. This sequence encodes CASSQEIAGVAKNIQYF.

This clone was seen a few times. The chain carries TRBV14 and TRBJ2-1; possible D gene TRBD1, 5 bases. Between the trimmed V and J ends, which lost 4 bases and 13 bases, there was a span of 14 bases. This CDR3 has 12 residues. Germline CDR1 is SGHDN and CDR2 is FVKESK. The CDR3 nucleotides are TGTGCCAGCAGCCCAGGGCCCCCGCCCCAGTTCTTC. Amino acid sequence: CASSPGPPPQFF. Full variable domain (missing parts from reference TRBV14 and TRBJ2-1): EAGVTQFPSHSVIEKGQTVTLRCDPISGHDNLYWYRRVMGKEIKFLLHFVKESKQDESGMPNNRFLAERTGGTYSTLKVQPAELEDSGVYFCASSPGPPPQFFGPGTRLTVL.

This clone appeared a few times. The V gene is TRBV18, the J gene TRBJ2-7; D gene unclear. The CDR3 is made up of 16 amino acids. CDR1 is KGHSH, CDR2 LQKENI, per germline. Trimming took 1 base from V and 4 from J, leaving 17 bases between them. The CDR3 region is CASSPLDRSLRYEQYF. In nucleotides, the CDR3 is TGTGCCAGCTCACCACTCGACCGTTCCCTCCGTTACGAGCAGTACTTC.

The chain joins TRBV30 to TRBJ1-1, with 11 bases identical to TRBD1. This CDR3 contains 13 residues. The germline gives CDR1 GTSNPN, CDR2 SVGIG (reference sequence). V trimming: 6 bases; J trimming: 4 bases; junction bases outside the gene matches: 4. In nucleotides, the CDR3 is TGTGCCTGTGGCGGACAGGGGGCCACTGAAGCTTTCTTT. Protein product: CACGGQGATEAFF.

This chain connects TRBV7-6 to TRBJ1-2; the D gene is possibly TRBD1 (5 bases). The length of the CDR3 is 14 residues. Trimming took 3 bases from V and 8 from J, leaving 16 bases between them. The germline V gene has CDR1 SGHVS and CDR2 FNYEAQ. The CDR3 reads CASSFSEAGRGYTF. The CDR3 nucleotides are TGTGCCAGCAGCTTCAGCGAGGCGGGACGCGGCTACACCTTC.

This clone was seen a few times. The chain is built from TRBV30 and TRBJ1-1, with D maybe TRBD1 (6 bases). The CDR3 spans 13 residues. The ends were cut back, 8 bases at V and 6 bases at J, with 19 bases in the middle. Germline V gene lookup returns CDR1 GTSNPN and CDR2 SVGIG (reference sequence). In DNA, the CDR3 is TGTGCCGGGACGGGGGCCACCTACGCTGAAGCTTTCTTT. It encodes CAGTGATYAEAFF.

The CDR3 DNA sequence: TGCGCCAGCAGTTCCAATCCCGGGAGGACCACAGATACGCAGTATTTT. It specifies CASSSNPGRTTDTQYF. J is TRBJ2-3 and V is TRBV5-1; 7 bases fit TRBD2. Germline assignment: CDR1 SGHRS and CDR2 YFSETQ. The J segment lost 2 bases and the V segment lost 5 bases, leaving 11 bases of the junction unmatched. CDR3 size: 16 residues.

The table lists this clone with a few counts. Other DNA sequences in this specimen translate into the identical CDR3. This chain joins TRBV18 and TRBJ2-3; the D gene is possibly TRBD1 (6 bases). Trimming removed 3 bases at V and 0 bases at J, with 7 bases between. The CDR3 runs 14 residues. Germline CDR1 KGHSH, CDR2 LQKENI. CDR3: CASSPDRSTDTQYF. The CDR3 coding sequence is TGTGCCAGCTCACCTGACAGGAGCACAGATACGCAGTATTTT.

This clone appeared a few times. The genes are TRBV6-5 and TRBJ1-4; D unresolved. This CDR3 has 15 residues. V lost 4 bases and J 3 bases, leaving 12 bases between the germline ends. CDR1 is MNHEY, CDR2 SVGAGI, per germline. Here the CDR3 reads CASSFMGYPNEKLFF. The CDR3 region has the DNA TGTGCCAGCAGTTTTATGGGTTACCCTAATGAAAAACTGTTTTTT.

This clone was seen only a few times. The chain recombines TRBV7-3 with TRBJ1-2; 7 nucleotides agree with TRBD1. The V gene end was trimmed by 5 bases and the J gene end by 13 bases; junction bases not matched to a gene: 13. CDR1 SGHTA and CDR2 FQGTGA come from the germline V gene. This CDR3 comprises 13 residues. Here the CDR3 DNA reads TGTGCCAGCAGCCTAGGGACAGACCCCTTCTTCACCTTC. Its protein product is CASSLGTDPFFTF.

The CDR3 DNA follows: TGTGCCAGCAGCTTATTGGGACAGATATACAATGAGCAGTTCTTC. Translation: CASSLLGQIYNEQFF. V and J are TRBV7-2 and TRBJ2-1, with 7 positions matching TRBD1. V dropped 2 bases and J dropped 4; count of bases not matched to a gene: 5. Germline CDR1 and CDR2: SGHTA and FQGNSA. This CDR3 has 15 residues.

This clone was seen a few times. V and J are TRBV25-1 and TRBJ2-3; possibly TRBD2 for D (5 bases). This CDR3 has 12 residues. V was trimmed by 5 bases and J by 8 bases, leaving 11 bases between them. CDR1 is MGHDK, CDR2 SYGVNS, per germline. CDR3 nucleotide sequence: TGTGCCAGCAGTCAGGATCGGGGTACGCAGTATTTT. Amino acid sequence: CASSQDRGTQYF.

V is TRBV7-2 and J is TRBJ2-4, with D possibly called TRBD1 or TRBD2 (6 bases each). CDR3 length: 15 amino acids. V was clipped by 3 bases and J by 3 bases, with 12 bases between them. Germline CDR1 SGHTA, CDR2 FQGNSA. This chain's CDR3 is CASSFRGAGKNIQYF. DNA of the CDR3: TGTGCCAGCAGCTTTAGGGGGGCGGGCAAAAACATTCAGTACTTC.

This chain links TRBV7-9 with TRBJ2-1; 13 nucleotides match TRBD2. The V gene's germline CDR1 is SEHNR and CDR2 FQNEAQ (reference sequence). This CDR3 has 14 amino acids. The trim removed 6 bases at V and 9 bases at J, leaving 5 bases unmatched. CDR3: CASSGLAGVGEQFF. The CDR3 region has the DNA TGTGCCAGCAGTGGACTAGCGGGAGTGGGTGAGCAGTTCTTC.

The chain recombines TRBV6-5 with TRBJ2-5; D gene unclear. Trimming shortened V by 7 bases and J by 5 bases, and 8 bases separated the two germline ends. Germline CDR1 reads MNHEY; CDR2 reads SVGAGI. This CDR3 is 11 amino acids long. The CDR3 DNA follows: TGTGCCAGCACCCAAGGGGAGACCCAGTACTTC. It yields the protein CASTQGETQYF.

The V and J genes are TRBV2 and TRBJ2-6; 9 bases agree with TRBD1. The CDR3 runs to 14 residues. V trimming: 5 bases; J trimming: 10 bases; junction bases outside the gene matches: 6. Germline CDR1 and CDR2: SNHLY and FYNNEI. CDR3 amino acids: CASSLGQGGNVLTF. DNA of the CDR3: TGTGCCAGCAGTTTGGGACAGGGAGGTAACGTCCTGACTTTC.

This clone was recorded a few times. The sample carries other DNA sequences with the same CDR3. The chain uses TRBV9 and TRBJ2-5; weak D call: TRBD1 (6 bases). CDR1 and CDR2 from the germline V gene are SGDLS and YYNGEE. The CDR3 covers 13 residues. With 2 bases removed from V and 2 bases from J, the gap between germline ends came to 7 bases. The CDR3 here is CASSVDRQETQYF. The CDR3 DNA reads TGTGCCAGCAGCGTCGACAGGCAAGAGACCCAGTACTTC.

V is TRBV5-1 and J is TRBJ2-3; D uncertain. CDR1 and CDR2 from the germline V gene are SGHRS and YFSETQ. The CDR3 length is 14 residues. Trimming pared 0 bases from V and 1 base from J, leaving 6 bases between. CDR3 nucleotide sequence: TGCGCCAGCAGCTTGGCCCGACGCACAGATACGCAGTATTTT. Its protein product is CASSLARRTDTQYF.

There are a few counts of this clone. The chain links TRBV19 to TRBJ1-1; D call uncertain. CDR1 and CDR2 (germline): LNHDA, SQIVND (reference sequence). V was trimmed by 7 bases and J by 2 bases, leaving 14 bases between them. The CDR3 length is 14 residues. The CDR3: CASTPGLSNTEAFF. The CDR3 DNA is TGTGCCAGTACCCCAGGTTTATCCAACACTGAAGCTTTCTTT.